These 11 T cell receptor beta chains originate from one sample sequenced in a study of healthy donors' naive CD4 and CD8 T cells. A linear amplification protocol produced the TCR libraries from roughly 550 ng of total RNA. TCRdb itself ran the reads through MiXCR, one entry per CDR3 protein. The sample lists roughly 200,000 distinct CDR3 sequences; around 70% were seen once. Sequencing input: naive CD4+ and CD8+ T cells sorted from blood, pooled from several donors. The receptors stem from a pool of human donors in good health; the sample pools cells from several healthy donors.

The V and J genes are TRBV6-5 and TRBJ1-2; 9 bases fit TRBD1. Trimming removed 4 bases from V and 4 bases from J; junction bases left unmatched: 13. Germline values: CDR1 MNHEY, CDR2 SVGAGI. This CDR3 region has 17 residues. The chain's CDR3 is CASSSAVTGGVTYGYTF. CDR3 in DNA: TGTGCCAGCAGTTCAGCTGTCACAGGGGGCGTCACCTATGGCTACACCTTC.

This clonotype turned up a few times. The chain joins TRBV28 to TRBJ1-6, with a tentative D call TRBD1 (5 bases). This CDR3 has 16 amino acids. Germline V gives CDR1 MDHEN, CDR2 SYDVKM. V shed 6 bases and J shed 4 bases, with 16 bases lying between them. CDR3 loop: CASRDTVTAYNSPLHF. The CDR3 coding sequence is TGTGCCAGCAGAGATACTGTGACAGCTTATAATTCACCCCTCCACTTT.

The V gene is TRBV29-1, the J gene TRBJ2-7, with TRBD1 matching 7 bases. Germline assignment: CDR1 SQVTM and CDR2 ANQGSEA. The trim removed 1 base at V and 0 bases at J, leaving 9 bases unmatched. The CDR3 consists of 16 residues. The CDR3 region is CSVEGLGQDTSYEQYF. For the CDR3, the DNA is TGCAGCGTTGAAGGTTTAGGACAGGATACCTCCTACGAGCAGTACTTC.

The V gene is TRBV29-1, the J gene TRBJ2-3, with 7 bases fitting TRBD1. This CDR3 region has 12 residues. V was pared by 4 bases and J by 4 bases, with 2 bases of the junction left unmatched. Per germline, CDR1 SQVTM and CDR2 ANQGSEA. DNA of the CDR3: TGCAGCGTTGGGACAGGTTCAGATACGCAGTATTTT. Translated: CSVGTGSDTQYF.

This chain links TRBV30 with TRBJ2-3; 8 bases are shared with TRBD1. The V gene's germline CDR1 is GTSNPN and CDR2 SVGIG (reference sequence). V shed 5 bases and J 4 bases; nucleotides not matched to a gene: 8. CDR3 size: 14 residues. As DNA, the CDR3 is TGTGCCTGGCGCGACAGGGGCGGTGCAGATACGCAGTATTTT. Protein sequence: CAWRDRGGADTQYF.

This clonotype was counted between two and nine times. CDR3 in DNA: TGCAGCGTTGGGAGGGCAAACGAGCAGTACTTC. It yields the protein CSVGRANEQYF. The chain links TRBV29-1 to TRBJ2-7; weak D call: TRBD2 (6 bases). The germline CDR1 and CDR2 sequences are SQVTM and ANQGSEA. Trimming removed 4 bases from V and 5 bases from J, with 9 bases in between. The CDR3 is 11 residues long.

The chain combines TRBV6-5 with TRBJ1-2; D is uncertain. V gave up 6 bases and J gave up 2 bases, with 10 bases separating them. CDR3 length: 13 residues. CDR1 and CDR2 from the germline V gene are MNHEY and SVGAGI. In DNA, the CDR3 is TGTGCCAGCAGGCCCCAGGTCAACTATGGCTACACCTTC. Translated, it gives CASRPQVNYGYTF.

The CDR3 spells CASSSEYEQYF. The CDR3 DNA reads TGCGCCAGCAGCTCAGAGTACGAGCAGTACTTC. V gene TRBV5-1 combines with J gene TRBJ2-7, with unresolved D. The CDR3 length is 11 residues. The V gene lost 3 bases and the J gene lost 4 bases, with 5 bases spanning the gap. Per germline, CDR1 SGHRS and CDR2 YFSETQ.

This rearrangement joins TRBV2 to TRBJ2-5; no clear D. The CDR3 length is 12 residues. Looked up from germline, CDR1 is SNHLY and CDR2 is FYNNEI. V was trimmed by 6 bases and J by 8 bases, leaving 13 bases between them. The CDR3 here is CASRKGPDTQYF. In DNA, the CDR3 is TGTGCCAGCAGAAAAGGCCCTGATACCCAGTACTTC.

This chain links TRBV6-1 with TRBJ2-7; tentatively, D is TRBD1 or TRBD2 (5 bases each). Trimming shortened V by 3 bases and J by 3 bases, and 12 bases separated the two germline ends. The CDR3 has 14 residues. CDR1 is MNHNS and CDR2 is SASEGT in the germline V gene. This CDR3 reads CASSDPGRYYEQYF. DNA for the CDR3: TGTGCCAGCAGTGACCCGGGGCGGTACTACGAGCAGTACTTC.

The chain joins TRBV29-1 to TRBJ2-1, with no clear D. V lost 6 bases and J 1 base, leaving 13 bases between the germline ends. Germline CDR1 is SQVTM and CDR2 is ANQGSEA. The CDR3 has 14 amino acids. The CDR3 bases are TGCAGCGTGCACATCGGAGCTTCCTACAATGAGCAGTTCTTC. Residues: CSVHIGASYNEQFF.